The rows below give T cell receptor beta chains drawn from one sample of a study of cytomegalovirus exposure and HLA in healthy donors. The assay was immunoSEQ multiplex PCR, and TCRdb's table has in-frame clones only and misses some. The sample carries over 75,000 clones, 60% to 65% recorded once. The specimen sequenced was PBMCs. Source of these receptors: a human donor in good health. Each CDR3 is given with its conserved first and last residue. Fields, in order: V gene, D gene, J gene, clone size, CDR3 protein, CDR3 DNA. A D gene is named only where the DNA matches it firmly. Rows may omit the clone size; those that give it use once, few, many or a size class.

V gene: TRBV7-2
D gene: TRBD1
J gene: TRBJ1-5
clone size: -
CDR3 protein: CASSLMGQGARPQHF
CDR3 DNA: TGTGCCAGCAGCTTAATGGGACAGGGGGCTAGGCCCCAGCATTTT

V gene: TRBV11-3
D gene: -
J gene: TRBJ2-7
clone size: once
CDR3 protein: CVSSPSGLTYEQYF
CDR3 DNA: TGTGTCAGCAGCCCTTCAGGGTTGACCTACGAGCAGTACTTC

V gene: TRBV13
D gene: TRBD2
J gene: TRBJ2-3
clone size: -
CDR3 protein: CASSPRLAGALDTQYF
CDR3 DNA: TGTGCCAGCAGCCCCCGACTAGCGGGGGCGTTGGATACGCAGTATTTT

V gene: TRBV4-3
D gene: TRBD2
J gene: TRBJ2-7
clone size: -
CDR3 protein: CASSQDTRTSSPYEQYF
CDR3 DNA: TGCGCCAGCAGCCAAGACACCAGGACTAGCTCCCCTTACGAGCAGTACTTC

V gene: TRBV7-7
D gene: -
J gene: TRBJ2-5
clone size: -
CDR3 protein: CASSLGPQETQYF
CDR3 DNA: TGTGCTAGCAGCTTAGGGCCCCAAGAGACCCAGTACTTC

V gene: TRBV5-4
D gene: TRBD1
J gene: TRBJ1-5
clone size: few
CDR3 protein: CASRCSPGQGSQPQHF
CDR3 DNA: TGTGCCAGCAGATGCAGCCCGGGACAGGGTAGTCAGCCCCAGCATTTT

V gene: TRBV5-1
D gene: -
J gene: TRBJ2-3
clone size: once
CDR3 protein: CASSPQASRGDTQYF
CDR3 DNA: TGCGCCAGCAGCCCCCAGGCTAGCCGTGGAGATACGCAGTATTTT

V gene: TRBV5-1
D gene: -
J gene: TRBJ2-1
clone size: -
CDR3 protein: CASSPDPGHSYNEQFF
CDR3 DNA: TGCGCCAGCAGCCCGGATCCGGGACACTCCTACAATGAGCAGTTCTTC

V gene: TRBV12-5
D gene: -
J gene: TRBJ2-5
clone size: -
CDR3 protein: CASGKDRKETQYF
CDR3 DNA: TGTGCTAGTGGTAAGGACAGAAAAGAGACCCAGTACTTC

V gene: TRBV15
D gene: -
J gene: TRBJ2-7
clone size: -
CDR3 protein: CATSRGAGSSYEQYF
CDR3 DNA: TGTGCCACCAGCAGAGGGGCGGGGAGCTCCTACGAGCAGTACTTC

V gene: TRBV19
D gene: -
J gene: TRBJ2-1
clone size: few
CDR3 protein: CASSIGQRPNAEQFF
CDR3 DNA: TGTGCCAGTAGTATAGGCCAGCGTCCGAATGCTGAGCAGTTCTTC

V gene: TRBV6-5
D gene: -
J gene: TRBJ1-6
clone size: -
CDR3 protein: CTPNRWNSPLHF
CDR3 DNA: TGTACCCCAAACAGGTGGAATTCACCCCTCCACTTT

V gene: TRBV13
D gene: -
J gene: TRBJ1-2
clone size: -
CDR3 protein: CASSALENGYTF
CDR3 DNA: TGTGCCAGCAGCGCGCTCGAGAATGGCTACACCTTC

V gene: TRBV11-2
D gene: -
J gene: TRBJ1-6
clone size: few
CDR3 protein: CASSLSSSYNSPLHF
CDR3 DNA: TGTGCCAGCAGCTTATCTAGCTCCTATAATTCACCCCTCCACTTT

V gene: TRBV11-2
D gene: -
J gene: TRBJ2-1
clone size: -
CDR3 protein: CASSPTNYNEQFF
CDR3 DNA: TGTGCCAGCAGCCCCACTAATTACAATGAGCAGTTCTTC

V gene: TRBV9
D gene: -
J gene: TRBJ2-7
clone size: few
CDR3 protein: CASSVTFGAYQQYF
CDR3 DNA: TGTGCCAGCAGCGTGACATTCGGCGCTTACCAGCAGTACTTC

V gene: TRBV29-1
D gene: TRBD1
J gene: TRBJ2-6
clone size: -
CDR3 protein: CSVEKGTGGRTGANVLTF
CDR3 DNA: TGCAGCGTTGAAAAGGGGACAGGGGGCAGGACTGGGGCCAACGTCCTGACTTTC

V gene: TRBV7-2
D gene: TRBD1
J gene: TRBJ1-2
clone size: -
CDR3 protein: CASSPGTDANYGYTF
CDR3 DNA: TGTGCCAGCAGCCCCGGGACAGATGCTAACTATGGCTACACCTTC

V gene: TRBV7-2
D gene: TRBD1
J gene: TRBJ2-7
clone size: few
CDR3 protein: CASSIDRGAYEQYF
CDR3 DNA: TGTGCCAGCAGCATCGACAGGGGTGCCTACGAGCAGTACTTC

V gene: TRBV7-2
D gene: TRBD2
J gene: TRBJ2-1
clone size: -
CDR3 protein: CASRAGLAGSRSYNEQFF
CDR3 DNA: TGTGCCAGCAGGGCGGGACTAGCGGGATCACGCTCCTACAATGAGCAGTTCTTC

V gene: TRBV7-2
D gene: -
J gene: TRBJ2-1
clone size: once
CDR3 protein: CASSLGGNNNEQFF
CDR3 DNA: TGTGCCAGCAGCTTAGGGGGCAACAACAATGAGCAGTTCTTC

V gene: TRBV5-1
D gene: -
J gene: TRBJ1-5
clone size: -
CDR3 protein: CASSLAANQPQHF
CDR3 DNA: TGCGCCAGCAGCTTGGCCGCGAATCAGCCCCAGCATTTT

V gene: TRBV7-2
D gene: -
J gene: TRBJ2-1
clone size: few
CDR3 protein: CASSWGHEQFF
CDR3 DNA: TGTGCCAGCAGCTGGGGGCATGAGCAGTTCTTC

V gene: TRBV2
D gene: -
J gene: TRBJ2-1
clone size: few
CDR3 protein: CASSGGSGQHNEQFF
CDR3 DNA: TGTGCCAGCAGTGGAGGCAGCGGGCAGCACAATGAGCAGTTCTTC

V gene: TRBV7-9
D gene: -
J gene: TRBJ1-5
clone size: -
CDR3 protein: CASSSLYRDQPQHF
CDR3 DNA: TGTGCCAGCAGCTCTTTATACAGGGATCAGCCCCAGCATTTT

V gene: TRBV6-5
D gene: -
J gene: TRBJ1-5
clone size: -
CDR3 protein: CASSYAGSDQPQHF
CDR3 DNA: TGTGCCAGCAGTTACGCGGGTTCGGATCAGCCCCAGCATTTT

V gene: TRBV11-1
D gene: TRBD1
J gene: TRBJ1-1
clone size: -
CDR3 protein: CASSLGWGRGSLTEAFF
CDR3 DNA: TGTGCCAGCAGCTTAGGCTGGGGCAGGGGGTCCCTCACTGAAGCTTTCTTT

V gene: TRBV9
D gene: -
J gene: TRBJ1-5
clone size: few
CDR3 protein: CASSVSQPQHF
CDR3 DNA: TGTGCCAGCAGCGTTAGTCAGCCCCAGCATTTT

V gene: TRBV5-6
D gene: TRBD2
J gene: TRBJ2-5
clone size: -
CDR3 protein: CASRSSSGGREETQYF
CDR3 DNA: TGTGCCAGCAGGTCCTCTAGCGGGGGGCGTGAAGAGACCCAGTACTTC

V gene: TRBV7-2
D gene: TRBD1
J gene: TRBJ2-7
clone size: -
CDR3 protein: CASSIRDRGIYEQYF
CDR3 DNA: TGTGCCAGCAGCATCCGGGACAGGGGAATTTACGAGCAGTACTTC

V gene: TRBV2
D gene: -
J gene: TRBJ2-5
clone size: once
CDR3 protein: CASSAPARSQGETQYF
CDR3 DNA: TGTGCCAGCAGTGCCCCCGCTAGGTCCCAGGGGGAGACCCAGTACTTC

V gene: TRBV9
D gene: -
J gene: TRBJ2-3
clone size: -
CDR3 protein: CASSVWGGTDTQYF
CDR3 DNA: TGTGCCAGCAGCGTATGGGGGGGCACAGATACGCAGTATTTT

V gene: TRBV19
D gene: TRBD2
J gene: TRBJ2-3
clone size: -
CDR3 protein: CASSDHARLAGGPTDTQYF
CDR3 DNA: TGTGCCAGTAGTGACCATGCCAGGCTAGCGGGGGGGCCGACAGATACGCAGTATTTT

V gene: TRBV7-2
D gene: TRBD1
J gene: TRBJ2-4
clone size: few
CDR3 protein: CASSPRTGENIQYF
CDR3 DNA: TGTGCCAGCAGCCCCCGGACAGGGGAAAACATTCAGTACTTC

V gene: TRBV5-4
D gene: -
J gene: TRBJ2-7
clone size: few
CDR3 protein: CASSPNEWDTYEQYF
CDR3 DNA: TGTGCCAGCAGCCCCAACGAGTGGGACACCTACGAGCAGTACTTC